These T cell receptor beta chains were read from a single sample in a study of blood T cell repertoires in COVID-19. Libraries were prepared by immunoSEQ multiplex PCR; TCRdb keeps only in-frame clonotypes and omits some of them. The sample shows about 360,000 clones, around 86% of them seen only once. Sequencing was carried out using peripheral blood. Receptors were obtained from a human donor in a cohort sampled during active COVID-19. Each CDR3 is given with its conserved first and last residue. The D gene is left open where the match is weak. Only part of the rows carry a size: once, few, many, or a class if the clone is expanded.

clone_size d_call j_call v_call cdr3_aa cdr3_nt
few TRBD1 TRBJ2-3 TRBV19 CASSIKGQGAIADTQYF TGTGCCAGTAGTATAAAGGGTCAGGGGGCCATAGCAGATACGCAGTATTTT
- - TRBJ2-3 TRBV27 CASSFLRTDTQYF TGTGCCAGCAGTTTTTTACGGACAGATACGCAGTATTTT
- - TRBJ2-7 TRBV7-2 CASSEAGVSYEQYF TGTGCCAGCAGCGAAGCCGGGGTATCCTACGAGCAGTACTTC
- - TRBJ1-4 TRBV6-5 CASRAGATNEKLFF TGTGCCAGCAGAGCCGGGGCAACTAATGAAAAACTGTTTTTT
- TRBD2 TRBJ2-5 TRBV9 CASSVALAGVKTQYF TGTGCCAGCAGCGTAGCACTAGCGGGAGTGAAGACCCAGTACTTC
- TRBD1 TRBJ1-1 TRBV30 CAWSRQGGSEAFF TGTGCCTGGAGCCGCCAAGGGGGCTCTGAAGCTTTCTTT
- - TRBJ2-2 TRBV7-3 CASSSGGTGELFF TGTGCCAGCAGCTCCGGGGGTACCGGGGAGCTGTTTTTT
- TRBD2 TRBJ2-7 TRBV7-8 CASSELAGFASYEQYF TGTGCCAGCAGCGAACTAGCGGGATTCGCCTCCTACGAGCAGTACTTC
- - TRBJ2-7 TRBV2 CASNTLGGSEQYF TGTGCCAGCAATACCCTGGGAGGATCCGAGCAGTACTTC
- - TRBJ1-1 TRBV11-1 CASSLGGRVTEAFF TGTGCCAGCAGCTTGGGGGGGCGTGTCACTGAAGCTTTCTTT
- TRBD1 TRBJ2-3 TRBV7-3 CASSLSGGISLDTQYF TGTGCCAGCAGCTTATCAGGGGGCATAAGTCTTGATACGCAGTATTTT
once TRBD1 TRBJ1-2 TRBV7-2 CASSSGGQGNYGYTF TGTGCCAGCAGCTCCGGGGGACAGGGGAACTATGGCTACACCTTC
once - TRBJ1-2 TRBV19 CATIGRLSRSTFTGYTF TGTGCCACCATTGGGAGGCTTTCCCGCTCTACCTTTACCGGCTACACCTTC
- TRBD1 TRBJ1-4 TRBV13 CASSLRTGREKLFF TGTGCCAGCAGCTTACGGACAGGGAGGGAAAAACTGTTTTTT
- - TRBJ1-2 TRBV10-3 CAISVSKAGSPPSNYGYTF TGTGCCATCAGTGTTTCGAAGGCGGGTTCTCCCCCCTCTAACTATGGCTACACCTTC
- - TRBJ1-6 TRBV5-6 CASSLQGYNSPLHF TGTGCCAGCAGCTTGCAGGGTTATAATTCACCCCTCCACTTT
- - TRBJ1-3 TRBV4-1 CASRLDSWTSRNTIYF TGCGCCAGCAGACTCGACAGCTGGACATCAAGAAACACCATATATTTT
- - TRBJ1-3 TRBV4-1 CASSPGFTARSGNTIYF TGCGCCAGCAGCCCCGGGTTCACGGCCCGCTCTGGAAACACCATATATTTT
- - TRBJ2-7 TRBV12-3/TRBV12-4 CASSSSYEQYF TGTGCCAGCTCGAGCTCCTACGAGCAGTACTTC
once TRBD2 TRBJ2-3 TRBV11-3 CASSRGLAGADPSTDTQYF TGTGCCAGCAGCCGAGGACTAGCGGGGGCCGACCCTAGCACAGATACGCAGTATTTT
- TRBD1 TRBJ2-7 TRBV30 CAWSGSERTGVLDEQYF TGTGCCTGGAGTGGGTCGGAGAGGACAGGGGTTTTGGACGAGCAGTACTTC
- - TRBJ1-1 TRBV29-1 CSVDIANTEAFF TGCAGCGTTGATATAGCGAACACTGAAGCTTTCTTT
- TRBD1 TRBJ1-1 TRBV9 CASSVGGGRGLSEAFF TGTGCCAGCAGCGTAGGAGGAGGCAGGGGGCTAAGTGAAGCTTTCTTT
- - TRBJ2-3 TRBV28 CASPPHSVSTDTQYF TGTGCCAGCCCCCCTCATTCGGTTAGCACAGATACGCAGTATTTT
- TRBD1 TRBJ2-2 TRBV3-1/TRBV3-2 CASSRGGQEFDTGELFF TGTGCCAGCAGCCGAGGGGGACAGGAATTCGACACCGGGGAGCTGTTTTTT
- - TRBJ1-1 TRBV28 CASSLTRANTEAFF TGTGCCAGCAGTTTGACCAGGGCGAACACTGAAGCTTTCTTT
- - TRBJ2-3 TRBV10-3 CAISPRGLGTDTQYF TGTGCCATCAGCCCCCGAGGTTTGGGCACAGATACGCAGTATTTT
- - TRBJ2-7 TRBV4-1 CASSQELAGRYEQYF TGCGCCAGCAGCCAAGAGCTTGCAGGGCGCTACGAGCAGTACTTC
- TRBD2 TRBJ2-5 TRBV4-2 CASSPSGGETQYF TGTGCCAGCAGCCCTAGCGGGGGTGAGACCCAGTACTTC
once TRBD2 TRBJ2-2 TRBV2 CASSILAGGTGELFF TGTGCCAGCAGCATCCTAGCGGGGGGAACCGGGGAGCTGTTTTTT
- TRBD2 TRBJ2-3 TRBV7-2 CASGPGLVGYDTQYF TGTGCCAGCGGACCGGGACTAGTGGGGTATGATACGCAGTATTTT
- - TRBJ2-3 TRBV27 CASSPGRREITDTQYF TGTGCCAGCAGCCCGGGAAGGCGGGAAATAACAGATACGCAGTATTTT
- TRBD2 TRBJ2-3 TRBV5-1 CASSLDLAGEDTQYF TGCGCCAGCAGCTTGGACCTAGCGGGAGAGGATACGCAGTATTTT
- - TRBJ1-5 TRBV2 CASSAGSQPNQPQHF TGTGCCAGCAGTGCAGGGTCCCAGCCTAATCAGCCCCAGCATTTT
- TRBD1 TRBJ2-2 TRBV19 CASSEQGPGELFF TGTGCCAGTAGCGAACAGGGGCCCGGGGAGCTGTTTTTT
- - TRBJ1-5 TRBV10-3 CAISEINQPQHF TGTGCCATCAGTGAAATAAATCAGCCCCAGCATTTT
once - TRBJ2-5 TRBV19 CASSPERAQETQYF TGTGCCAGTAGCCCAGAGAGGGCACAAGAGACCCAGTACTTC
- TRBD2 TRBJ2-1 TRBV5-1 CASSFGGRSFTSGTHNEQFF TGCGCCAGCAGCTTCGGTGGGCGGAGTTTTACTAGCGGAACCCACAATGAGCAGTTCTTC
- TRBD2 TRBJ2-2 TRBV6-5 CASLRTSAVTGELFF TGTGCCAGCCTTAGGACTAGCGCGGTCACCGGGGAGCTGTTTTTT
- TRBD2 TRBJ2-5 TRBV6-6 CASSYVRGRLETQYF TGTGCCAGCAGTTACGTTCGCGGGAGGCTGGAGACCCAGTACTTC
once TRBD2 TRBJ2-1 TRBV10-3 CATRGTSGPVGRNEQFF TGTGCCACCCGGGGGACTAGCGGGCCCGTAGGCAGGAATGAGCAGTTCTTC
- TRBD2 TRBJ2-7 TRBV9 CASSVTLAGEGEQYF TGTGCCAGCAGCGTAACCCTAGCGGGAGAGGGCGAGCAGTACTTC